This TCR beta chain was found in a study of regulatory T cells in long-lasting Graves disease. Notes on the study in general: New patients shared fewer public clonotypes (more than 850) than persistent patients did (approximately 2,700).

Relying on iRepertoire HTBI primers and Arm-PCR of CDR3 regions, the team built TCR beta libraries. TCRdb analysed the multiplex PCR reads with MiXCR anew, one entry per CDR3 protein. The sample lists more than 450,000 distinct CDR3 sequences, 12% occurring once. The time point: newly diagnosed GD, antithyroid drugs for less than 3 months. Generation of the TCR library employed RNA extracted from PBMCs. Germline-derived CDR1 and CDR2 are SNHLY and FYNNEI. This CDR3 spans 16 amino acids. The trim removed 0 bases at V and 0 bases at J, leaving 4 bases unmatched. This clonotype was picked up many times. Its antigen is unknown. This sample also belongs to another study, concerning T cells in Graves' hyperthyroidism and ophthalmopathy. That work contributes: A first-round RT-PCR of the TCR CDR3 used the HTBI primer set.

This chain links TRBV2 with TRBJ2-5, with 7 bases matching TRBD2. The sample consisted of peripheral blood mononuclear cells (PBMCs), taken at new diagnosis, from a patient treated with antithyroid drugs. This TCR came from a woman in her 30s with Graves disease. The CDR3 region has the DNA TGTGCCAGCAGTGAAGCGGGAGGGGCTTACCAAGAGACCCAGTACTTC. Encoded protein: CASSEAGGAYQETQYF.